The 8 T cell receptor beta chains in this list originate from one sample, sequenced in a study of Graves' ophthalmopathy and Graves' hyperthyroidism. The TCR beta CDR3 regions underwent amplification from RNA transcripts. After a first-round RT-PCR with HTBI primers, a second-round multiplex PCR was run. TCRdb re-called the multiplex PCR reads through MiXCR, storing one row per CDR3 protein. This sample has approximately 700,000 distinct CDR3 sequences, with about 44% found just once. The sample was peripheral blood. These receptors all come from an adult man with Graves' ophthalmopathy.

This chain links TRBV28 with TRBJ1-1; perhaps TRBD1 as D (6 bases). Per the germline V gene, CDR1 is MDHEN and CDR2 is SYDVKM. This CDR3 contains 14 residues. Trimming left V 3 bases short and J 3 bases short, with 11 bases between. The CDR3 is CASSLAGAYTEAFF. The CDR3 nucleotides read TGTGCCAGCAGTTTGGCAGGGGCCTACACTGAAGCTTTCTTT.

As DNA, the CDR3 is TGTGCCAGCAGTCTTGCAGGAGCCTACAATGAGCAGTTCTTC. Translated: CASSLAGAYNEQFF. V is TRBV25-1 and J is TRBJ2-7; the D is unclear. The J call may not be correct, given that the DNA end is closer to TRBJ2-1. This CDR3 comprises 14 residues. Germline CDR1 and CDR2: MGHDK and SYGVNS.

CDR3 amino acids: CASSPHGQGSQYF. The CDR3 nucleotides read TGTGCCAGCAGCCCGCACGGACAGGGGAGCCAATACTTC. The V call is TRBV7-2, the J call TRBJ2-5; TRBD1 aligns across 9 bases. CDR1 is SGHTA and CDR2 is FQGNSA in the germline V gene. After removal of 5 bases from V and 14 bases from J, the junction contained 12 bases not matched to a gene. This CDR3 comprises 13 residues.

The chain has TRBV5-1 and TRBJ1-1; 8 bases map to TRBD1. The germline gives CDR1 SGHRS, CDR2 YFSETQ. The CDR3 extends over 17 amino acids. Unmatched junction bases numbered 7, after V lost 0 bases and J lost 0 bases. This CDR3 reads CASSLGTGNHLNTEAFF. The CDR3 bases are TGCGCCAGCAGCTTGGGGACAGGGAATCATTTGAACACTGAAGCTTTCTTT.

V usage is TRBV10-3 and J usage is TRBJ1-2; D call uncertain. The germline CDR1 and CDR2 sequences are ENHRY and SYGVKD. The ends were cut back, 10 bases at V and 4 bases at J, with 16 bases in the middle. CDR3 length: 13 amino acids. As DNA, the CDR3 is TGTGCCAGCAGCATAAAACTTGGCTATGGCTACACCTTC. Protein product: CASSIKLGYGYTF.

The chain joins TRBV20-1 to TRBJ1-2, with a weak D call TRBD1 (6 bases). The V end was cut by 2 bases, the J end by 0 bases, with 19 bases between. Germline loops: CDR1 DFQATT, CDR2 SNEGSKA (reference sequence). The CDR3 has 17 residues. In nucleotides, the CDR3 is TGCAGTGCTAGACCCCCCCGACAGGTCGTAGCTAACTATGGCTACACCTTC. This encodes CSARPPRQVVANYGYTF.

DNA of the CDR3: TGTGCCGGCATCGAGAACACTGAAGCTTTCTTT. This gives the protein CAGIENTEAFF. The V gene is TRBV6-2 or TRBV6-3, the J gene TRBJ1-1; no definite D call. Germline CDR1 MNHEY, CDR2 SVGEGT. CDR3 size: 11 residues. Deletions cut 11 bases from V and 1 base from J, with 8 bases between.

In this sample, this clonotype turned up many times. The CDR3, as DNA: TGCAGCGCAATATTCGGACAGGGTGGCACTGAAGCTTTCTTT. This translates into CSAIFGQGGTEAFF. V gene TRBV29-1 combines with J gene TRBJ1-1, with 8 positions matching TRBD1. The CDR3 totals 14 residues. The germline V gene has CDR1 SQVTM and CDR2 ANQGSEA. V lost 7 bases to trimming and J lost 4 bases; unmatched junction nucleotides: 11.